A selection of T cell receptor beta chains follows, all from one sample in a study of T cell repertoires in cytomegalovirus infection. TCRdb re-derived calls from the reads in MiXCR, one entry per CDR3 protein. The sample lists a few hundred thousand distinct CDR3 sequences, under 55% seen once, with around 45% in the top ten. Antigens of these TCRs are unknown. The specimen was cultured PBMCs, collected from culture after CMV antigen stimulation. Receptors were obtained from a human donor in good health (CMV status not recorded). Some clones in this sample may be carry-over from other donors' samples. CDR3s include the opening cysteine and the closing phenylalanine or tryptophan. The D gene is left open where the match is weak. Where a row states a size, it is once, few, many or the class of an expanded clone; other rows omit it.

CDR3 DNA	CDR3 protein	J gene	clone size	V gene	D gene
TGTGCCAGCACCATGGGACAGTCCCACGAGCAGTACTTC	CASTMGQSHEQYF	TRBJ2-7	-	TRBV12-3/TRBV12-4	TRBD1
TGTGCCACCAGGACAGGGACCAACTATGGCTACACCTTC	CATRTGTNYGYTF	TRBJ1-2	-	TRBV10-3	TRBD1
TGTGCCAGCAGCTTCAGGGGGGGCGTGGACACCGGGGAGCTGTTTTTT	CASSFRGGVDTGELFF	TRBJ2-2	-	TRBV7-9	-
TGTGCCAGCCGGCCAACTGGATCCTACGAGCAGTACTTC	CASRPTGSYEQYF	TRBJ2-7	few	TRBV6-2/TRBV6-3	-
TGTGCCAGCAGCCCTTGGACAGGGGGCTTTTCTGGGGCCAACGTCCTGACTTTC	CASSPWTGGFSGANVLTF	TRBJ2-6	-	TRBV7-9	TRBD1
TGTGCCAGCAGCTTAGGGCAGGGGTACACCGGGGAGCTGTTTTTT	CASSLGQGYTGELFF	TRBJ2-2	many	TRBV7-2	-
TGTGCCAGCAGCACCCCATTTGACAGGCCAACCTTC	CASSTPFDRPTF	TRBJ1-2	-	TRBV11-3	-
TGTGCCAGCAGCCCCGGCCCAACACCCCTCCACTTT	CASSPGPTPLHF	TRBJ1-6	-	TRBV7-2	-
TGCGCCAGCAGCCGCGCCTCTGGGGGGGCAAACTATGGCTACACCTTC	CASSRASGGANYGYTF	TRBJ1-2	-	TRBV4-1	-
TGTGCCAGCAGCCCCTGGGGGGGAGCCAAAAACATTCAGTACTTC	CASSPWGGAKNIQYF	TRBJ2-4	few	TRBV7-9	TRBD2
TGTGCCAGCAGACACGTCGGGACAGCCCGATTCAACTCCTACAATGAGCAGTTCTTC	CASRHVGTARFNSYNEQFF	TRBJ2-1	-	TRBV3-1	TRBD1
TGTGCCAGCAGTTACAGATATGTAGGCGTGGGGGAGCTGTTTTTT	CASSYRYVGVGELFF	TRBJ2-2	-	TRBV6-2/TRBV6-3	-
TGTGCCAGCAGCTACCCCGGGACAGGAGGTGAGCAGTTCTTC	CASSYPGTGGEQFF	TRBJ2-1	-	TRBV5-4	TRBD1
TGTGCCAGCAGTTCCAACAGGGTCGAGACCCAGTACTTC	CASSSNRVETQYF	TRBJ2-5	-	TRBV12-3/TRBV12-4	-
TGTGCCAGCAGTTACGAGAGGGGAGAGACCCAGTACTTC	CASSYERGETQYF	TRBJ2-5	-	TRBV6-8	-
TGTGCCAGCGAGCGGCCGAACACCGGGGAGCTGTTTTTT	CASERPNTGELFF	TRBJ2-2	-	TRBV12-3/TRBV12-4	-
TGTGCCAGCAGCTTAGTGGCGGGGCCGTACAATGAGCAGTTCTTC	CASSLVAGPYNEQFF	TRBJ2-1	-	TRBV7-2	-
TGTGCCAGCAGCTACGTACTGACAGGCCATGAGCAGTTCTTC	CASSYVLTGHEQFF	TRBJ2-1	few	TRBV6-2/TRBV6-3	-
TGTGCCAGCAGCTTAGCTTATGGGGTCGGCTCCTACAATGAGCAGTTCTTC	CASSLAYGVGSYNEQFF	TRBJ2-1	-	TRBV7-2	-